This T cell receptor (beta chain) is drawn from a study of blood T cell repertoires in COVID-19. This CDR3 contains 17 residues. Germline lookup yields CDR1 MNHEY and CDR2 SMNVEV (reference sequence). Trimming pared 0 bases from V and 3 bases from J, leaving 17 bases between. Patients of the Seattle cohort, enrolled during active infection, were followed longitudinally. The authors' processing: Scientists estimated how many nucleated cells there were by amplifying reference gene primers. Libraries were prepared by immunoSEQ multiplex PCR; TCRdb keeps only in-frame clonotypes and omits some of them. D and trimming come from the DNA, and the V and J calls and clone size come from that table. The sample holds 300,000 to 400,000 clones, roughly 90% seen once.

The sequenced sample consisted of peripheral blood. This clonotype was obtained from a woman aged 25 to 45 with COVID-19, enrolled during active disease. This chain uses TRBV27 with TRBJ1-1; D possibly corresponds to TRBD1 (6 bases). CDR3 DNA sequence: TGTGCCAGCAGTTTATCTCCCCTACAGGGCTTGGACACTGAAGCTTTCTTT. It codes for CASSLSPLQGLDTEAFF.